These 6 T cell receptor beta chains came from one sample sequenced in a study of identical twins. In TCRdb, the 5' RACE reads were re-called with MiXCR into one record per CDR3 protein. The sample yields 210,000 or so distinct CDR3 sequences, 7.5% seen once. This same sample was also part of a study on yellow fever vaccine responses in identical twins.

What was sequenced was memory (CD45RO+) T cells sorted from blood. The source is a woman between 18 and 29 years old in good health.

This clonotype was recorded at least ten times. The V call is TRBV12-3 or TRBV12-4, the J call TRBJ2-1; D gene unclear. The germline V and J ends were trimmed by 6 bases and 3 bases, with 9 bases remaining between them. This CDR3 is 13 amino acids long. The CDR3 DNA is TGTGCCAGCAGCCCCAGCGTCTACAATGAGCAGTTCTTC. It codes for CASSPSVYNEQFF.

This clonotype was counted only a few times. CDR3 sequence: CSVRGGGPYEQYF. CDR3 nucleotide sequence: TGCAGCGTCCGTGGGGGGGGCCCCTACGAGCAGTACTTC. The chain links TRBV29-1 to TRBJ2-7; D is possibly TRBD2 (7 bases). The CDR3 is made up of 13 amino acids. V was shortened by 6 bases and J by 2 bases, with 14 bases between the two germline ends. The germline gives CDR1 SQVTM, CDR2 ANQGSEA.

In its sample, this clonotype was seen a few times. CDR3 DNA: TGTGCCACCAGCGGAAACACAGGGGGAGGCTACACCTTC. Translated: CATSGNTGGGYTF. The chain joins TRBV15 to TRBJ1-2, with 8 bases that match TRBD1. The junction had 7 bases not matched to a gene; V was cut back by 5 bases and J by 8 bases. Germline CDR1 LNHNV, CDR2 YYDKDF (reference sequence). This CDR3 region has 13 residues.

This clonotype was seen ten or more times. The chain carries TRBV24-1 and TRBJ2-3; D is uncertain. Germline V gene sequence: CDR1 KGHDR, CDR2 SFDVKD. The CDR3 sequence is 13 residues long. Trimming stripped 10 bases from V and 2 bases from J, with 12 bases between. The DNA for the CDR3 is TGTGCCACAAGGATCGGAATCACAGATACGCAGTATTTT. Protein sequence: CATRIGITDTQYF.

This clonotype was counted between two and nine times. The chain carries TRBV6-1 and TRBJ2-5; 9 bases fit TRBD2. There are 13 residues in the CDR3. In germline, CDR1 is MNHNS, CDR2 SASEGT. V was pared by 5 bases and J by 3 bases, with 1 base of the junction left unmatched. CDR3 DNA sequence: TGTGCCAGCAGTCGACTAGCGGAAGAGACCCAGTACTTC. Protein: CASSRLAEETQYF.

Only a few counts were recorded for this clonotype. The genes are TRBV15 and TRBJ1-5; D call uncertain. With 0 bases removed from V and 7 bases from J, the gap between germline ends came to 13 bases. This CDR3 is built from 15 residues. Germline loops: CDR1 LNHNV, CDR2 YYDKDF (reference sequence). The CDR3 sequence is CATSRDPPERQPQHF. For the CDR3, the DNA is TGTGCCACCAGCAGAGATCCGCCCGAACGGCAGCCCCAGCATTTT.